This T cell receptor beta chain appears in the sequencing data of a study of cytotoxic CD8 clonotypes in ibrutinib-treated CLL (dated by TCRdb to the early 2020s). Regarding the research as a whole: The cohort was composed of approximately 11 relapsed/refractory and approximately 14 treatment-naive patients; IGHV unmutated status was identified in 17 patients. Samples at response were collected after a median of approximately twelve months of treatment, with a range of roughly 6 to 40 months. Partial responses were observed in roughly 24 patients and complete responses in 2; after a median follow-up of roughly 72 months, remission was maintained in around 14 patients and progression was observed in approximately twelve. Cryopreserved peripheral blood mononuclear cells were collected at three points: before therapy, at response, and at either sustained remission or disease progression. All remission and progressive disease samples were collected while patients were still receiving ibrutinib. On average, each sample had roughly 260,000 productive templates and under 95,000 productive rearrangements. Of the 85 to 95 participants in the trial, roughly 26 had longitudinal samples available. What the research found in general, with its limitations: At baseline, clonality was higher than in age-matched healthy donors and showed a strong correlation with circulating CD8+ T-cell counts. Clonality rose at ibrutinib response, remained stable during sustained remission, and dropped back toward baseline at progression. Public clonotypes were rare and either shrank or stayed stable during treatment, and the rise in clonality at ibrutinib response reflected expansion of private clonotypes. Sustained-remission and progressing patients did not have matched sampling times, and lymph node repertoires were not examined.

Of note for this clone: No antigen is known for it. Base qualities were left out, and no much larger clone turns up one base away.

The junction shows trimming of 5 bases on V and 6 bases on J, plus 14 bases between the germline ends. CDR3 length: 14 amino acids, cysteine to phenylalanine. Here the CDR3 DNA is all that survives: 42 bases in frame from base 1. CDR1 and CDR2 are read off the germline V gene as MNHEY and SVGAGI. The goal of deep resolution MiSeq sequencing was a depth between 1 in 1 million and 1 in 200,000 T cells, and coverage averaged 10x per clonotype. The immunoSEQ hsTCRB Kit was used to generate the TCR beta libraries. The authors' pipeline ran thus. ImmunoSEQ Data Assistant and ImmunoSEQ Analyzer were used for data analysis, and V, D and J genes were assigned according to IMGT definitions. Clonality, which ranges from 0 to 1, was calculated as one minus the normalized Shannon entropy of productive rearrangement frequencies. Only overrepresented clonotypes making up at least 0.05% of each patient's repertoire were included in the public clonotype analysis. About a dozen age-matched healthy donor repertoires from immuneACCESS served as clonality controls. Sourced from immuneACCESS, this table was stored by TCRdb with only in-frame sequences that have V and J called. A share of the clones is absent; for the studies checked, an unresolved V gene accounts for under half, and the remainder has no known explanation. Clone size and V and J calls were adopted from that table, with D and trimming inferred from the DNA. For this sample there are 250,000 to 350,000 clones; roughly 76% appear just once. Of the sample, 5.6% is held by the ten largest clones.

The time point label, as the study defines it: progressive disease on ibrutinib. For TCR beta library preparation, around 2 micrograms of genomic DNA were isolated from cryopreserved PBMCs. Longitudinal blood samples from CLL patients on ibrutinib monotherapy underwent high-throughput TCR beta sequencing. Patients were enrolled in a phase 2 open-label single-center ibrutinib monotherapy trial. The clonotype comes from a human donor with chronic lymphocytic leukemia. This specimen was PBMCs, taken at disease progression, from a patient treated with ibrutinib. The sequence is built from TRBV6-5 and TRBJ1-3; the D gene cannot be named for sure. The CDR3 region reads CASSHGLSANTIYF. DNA sequence: TGTGCCAGCAGTCACGGACTGTCCGCAAACACCATATATTTT.